These 13 T cell receptor beta chains were all obtained from the same sample, sequenced in a study of shared clonotypes between healthy human individuals. Data came from immunoSEQ multiplex PCR; TCRdb stores just in-frame clones and leaves some out. Among a few million clones listed, more than 90% were seen once. Source material: naive CD4+ T cells sorted from blood. Described subset: CD45RA+ positively selected. The receptor source for this set is a man aged 18 to 30 in good health.

This sequence joins TRBV6-6 and TRBJ1-4, with D unclear. Trimming left V 8 bases short and J 4 bases short, with 11 bases between. The CDR3 runs to 13 residues. Germline lookup yields CDR1 MNHNY and CDR2 SVGAGI (reference sequence). The CDR3 reads CASGQPFNEKLFF. CDR3 coding DNA: TGTGCCAGCGGGCAGCCATTTAATGAAAAACTGTTTTTT.

A note on this clone: Additional DNA sequences in this sample encode the identical CDR3. The rearrangement joins TRBV7-2 to TRBJ1-2; D remains ambiguous. V shed 4 bases and J shed 2 bases, with 8 bases lying between them. There are 13 residues in the CDR3. CDR1 and CDR2 (germline): SGHTA, FQGNSA. CDR3 nucleotide sequence: TGTGCCAGCAGCTCCCAGGCGAACTATGGCTACACCTTC. It is translated as CASSSQANYGYTF.

In its sample, this clone was seen once. DNA of the CDR3: TGCGCCAGCAGCTGGACCGCCTCCTATGGCTACACCTTC. This codes for CASSWTASYGYTF. The gene calls are TRBV5-1 and TRBJ1-2; D is ambiguous. The CDR3 has 13 residues. Deletions cut 3 bases from V and 4 bases from J, with 10 bases between. Germline assignment: CDR1 SGHRS and CDR2 YFSETQ.

The chain links TRBV16 to TRBJ2-5; D not resolved. This CDR3 comprises 16 residues. Germline assignment: CDR1 KGHSY and CDR2 FQNENV. V was trimmed by 4 bases and J by 4 bases, leaving 19 bases between them. CDR3 in DNA: TGTGCCAGCAGCCGTGGATCCTTAAGTGGGCGAGAGACCCAGTACTTC. This sequence encodes CASSRGSLSGRETQYF.

V usage is TRBV4-2 and J usage is TRBJ2-3, with TRBD2 identical over 13 bases. The length of the CDR3 is 17 residues. The J segment lost 1 base and the V segment lost 1 base, leaving 2 bases of the junction unmatched. CDR1 and CDR2 (germline): LGHNA, YNFKEQ. The chain's CDR3 is CASSQATSGGGTDTQYF. As DNA, the CDR3 is TGTGCCAGCAGCCAAGCAACTAGCGGGGGGGGCACAGATACGCAGTATTTT.

The chain is built from TRBV5-5 and TRBJ1-1, with D hard to call. The V end was cut by 0 bases, the J end by 0 bases, with 6 bases between. The CDR3 spans 14 residues. Germline lookup yields CDR1 SGHKS and CDR2 YYEKEE (reference sequence). CDR3 protein: CASSLVAVNTEAFF. The CDR3 coding sequence is TGTGCCAGCAGCTTGGTGGCGGTGAACACTGAAGCTTTCTTT.

The chain uses TRBV7-6 and TRBJ1-6; no clear D. Germline CDR1 reads SGHVS; CDR2 reads FNYEAQ. The CDR3 is made up of 16 amino acids. V was trimmed by 1 base and J by 8 bases, leaving 15 bases between them. The CDR3 protein is CASSLGYFFWDSPLHF. Written as DNA, the CDR3 is TGTGCCAGCAGCTTAGGGTATTTTTTCTGGGATTCACCCCTCCACTTT.

J is TRBJ1-2 and V is TRBV5-6; D is ambiguous. V lost 6 bases, J lost 3 bases, and 9 bases lay in between. Looked up from germline, CDR1 is SGHDT and CDR2 is YYEEEE. The CDR3 is 12 residues long. The CDR3 sequence is CASTTDHYGYTF. The CDR3 DNA reads TGTGCCAGCACCACAGATCACTATGGCTACACCTTC.

The chain combines TRBV7-2 with TRBJ1-1, with D possibly being TRBD1 (5 bases). Trimming took 5 bases from V and 3 from J, leaving 16 bases between them. CDR1 SGHTA and CDR2 FQGNSA come from the germline V gene. This CDR3 has 15 residues. The CDR3 bases are TGTGCCAGCAGCCCCCGGGCAGGGAGGGACACTGAAGCTTTCTTT. Translation: CASSPRAGRDTEAFF.

This chain joins TRBV28 and TRBJ2-5; 10 nucleotides align to TRBD2. V lost 3 bases, J lost 5 bases, and 6 bases stayed unmatched. This CDR3 contains 15 residues. Per the germline V gene, CDR1 is MDHEN and CDR2 is SYDVKM. The DNA of the CDR3 is TGTGCCAGCAGTTTGTCTAGCGGGAGCTCGGAGACCCAGTACTTC. It yields the protein CASSLSSGSSETQYF.

This clone was detected only a few times. Other DNA sequences within the sample encode an identical CDR3. The genes are TRBV20-1 and TRBJ2-1; D ambiguous. This CDR3 has 11 residues. Trimming took off 1 base at V and 4 bases at J, with 2 bases between the two ends. Germline loops: CDR1 DFQATT, CDR2 SNEGSKA (reference sequence). Here the CDR3 reads CSARVYNEQFF. CDR3 bases: TGCAGTGCTAGAGTGTACAATGAGCAGTTCTTC.

The chain is built from TRBV29-1 and TRBJ1-1; 9 bases line up with TRBD1. The CDR3 length is 12 residues. The germline gives CDR1 SQVTM, CDR2 ANQGSEA. Trimming took 6 bases from V and 5 from J; bases not matched to a gene: 4. CDR3 sequence: CSVGQGWTEAFF. The CDR3 DNA reads TGCAGCGTGGGACAGGGTTGGACTGAAGCTTTCTTT.

About this clone: This CDR3 is also generated by other DNA sequences in the sample. CDR3 sequence (DNA): TGTGCCATCAGTGAGTTGGGGACTGAAGCTTTCTTT. Amino acids: CAISELGTEAFF. V gene TRBV10-3 combines with J gene TRBJ1-1; unclear D gene. Germline CDR1 reads ENHRY; CDR2 reads SYGVKD. The V end was cut by 1 base, the J end by 5 bases, with 5 bases between. The CDR3 is 12 residues long.